This T cell receptor beta chain was sequenced during a study of T cell repertoires in cytomegalovirus infection. Looking at the study overall: Public TCR beta signature analysis indicated the presence of both CMV infection and matching HLA type. Study-wide points: Adding up the frequency of public TCR beta families identified people who carried CMV plus the relevant HLA. Dominating the ex vivo response were TCR beta clonotypes that were CMV-specific and HLA-C-restricted.

This CDR3 comprises 16 residues. Germline CDR1 SGHVS, CDR2 FNYEAQ. Trimming at V came to 4 bases and at J to 7 bases, leaving 10 bases not matched to a gene. MiXCR was run by TCRdb on the reads, yielding one entry per CDR3 protein. The sample has roughly 990,000 distinct CDR3 sequences, 30% to 40% seen once. On this clonotype: Its antigen is not known.

Sequencing was performed on cultured CD8+ T cells from PBMCs, taken from culture after CMV antigen stimulation. This receptor was identified in a human donor in good health (CMV status not recorded). Some clones in this sample may be carry-over from other donors' samples. The V and J genes are TRBV7-6 and TRBJ2-1; 10 positions match TRBD1. The CDR3 DNA reads as TGTGCCAGCAGCTCCTCTTGGACAGGGGGTCTAAATGAGCAGTTCTTC. Its translation is CASSSSWTGGLNEQFF.